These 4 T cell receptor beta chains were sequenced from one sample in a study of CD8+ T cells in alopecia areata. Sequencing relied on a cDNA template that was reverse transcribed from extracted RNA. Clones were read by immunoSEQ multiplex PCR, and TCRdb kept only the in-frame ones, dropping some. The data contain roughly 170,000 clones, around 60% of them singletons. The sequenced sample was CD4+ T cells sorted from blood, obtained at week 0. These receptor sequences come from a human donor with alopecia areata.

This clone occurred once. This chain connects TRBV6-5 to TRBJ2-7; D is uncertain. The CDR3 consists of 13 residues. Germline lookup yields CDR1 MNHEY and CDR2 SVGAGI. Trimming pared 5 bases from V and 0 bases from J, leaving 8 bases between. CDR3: CASSTLVSYEQYF. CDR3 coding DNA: TGTGCCAGCAGTACACTGGTCTCCTACGAGCAGTACTTC.

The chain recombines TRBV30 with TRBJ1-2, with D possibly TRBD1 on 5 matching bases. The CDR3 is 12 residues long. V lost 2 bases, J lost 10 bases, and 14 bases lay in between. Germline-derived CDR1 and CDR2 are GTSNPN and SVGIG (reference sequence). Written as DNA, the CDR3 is TGTGCCTGGAGTCGACAGAGCGGCGACTACACCTTC. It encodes CAWSRQSGDYTF.

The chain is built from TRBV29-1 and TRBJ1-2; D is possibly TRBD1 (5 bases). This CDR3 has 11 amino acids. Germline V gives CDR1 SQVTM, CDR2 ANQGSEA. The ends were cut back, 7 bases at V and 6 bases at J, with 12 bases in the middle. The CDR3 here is CSDLRGNGYTF. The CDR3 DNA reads TGCAGCGACCTACGGGGGAATGGCTACACCTTC.

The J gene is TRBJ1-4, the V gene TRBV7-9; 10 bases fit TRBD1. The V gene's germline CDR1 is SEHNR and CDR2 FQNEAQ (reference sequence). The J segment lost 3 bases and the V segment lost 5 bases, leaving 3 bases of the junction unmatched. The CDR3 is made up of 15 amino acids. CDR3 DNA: TGTGCCAGCAGCCGACAGGGGGCAGCTAATGAAAAACTGTTTTTT. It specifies CASSRQGAANEKLFF.